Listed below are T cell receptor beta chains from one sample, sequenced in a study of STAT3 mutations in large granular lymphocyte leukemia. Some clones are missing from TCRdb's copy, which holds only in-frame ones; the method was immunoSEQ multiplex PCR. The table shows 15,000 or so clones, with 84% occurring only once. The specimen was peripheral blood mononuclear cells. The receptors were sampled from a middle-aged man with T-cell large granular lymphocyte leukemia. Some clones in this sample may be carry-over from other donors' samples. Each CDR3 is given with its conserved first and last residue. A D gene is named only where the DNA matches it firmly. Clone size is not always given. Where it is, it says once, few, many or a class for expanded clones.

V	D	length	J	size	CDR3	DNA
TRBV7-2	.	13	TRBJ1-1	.	CASSLVLETEAFF	TGTGCCAGCAGCTTAGTCCTTGAGACTGAAGCTTTCTTT
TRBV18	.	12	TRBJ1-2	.	CASSDNGYGYTF	TGTGCCAGCTCGGACAACGGGTATGGCTACACCTTC
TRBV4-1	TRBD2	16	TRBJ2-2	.	CASSLLGVAGRRELFF	TGCGCCAGCAGCCTCCTCGGGGTAGCGGGTAGGAGGGAGCTGTTTTTT
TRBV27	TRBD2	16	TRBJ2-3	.	CASRTLAGATTDTQYF	TGTGCCAGCAGGACACTAGCGGGGGCCACCACAGATACGCAGTATTTT
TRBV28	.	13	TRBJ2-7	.	CASSWGSLYEQYF	TGTGCCAGCAGTTGGGGCAGTCTCTACGAGCAGTACTTC
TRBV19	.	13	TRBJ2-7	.	CASSDTGPLGQYF	TGTGCCAGTAGTGACACAGGGCCGTTAGGGCAGTACTTC
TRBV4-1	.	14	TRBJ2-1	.	CASSQESSSNEQFF	TGCGCCAGCAGCCAAGAGTCTAGCTCAAATGAGCAGTTCTTC
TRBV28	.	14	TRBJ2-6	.	CASLRQSGANVLTF	TGTGCCAGCCTAAGACAGTCAGGGGCCAACGTCCTGACTTTC
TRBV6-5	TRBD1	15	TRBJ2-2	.	CASTRDRGNTGELFF	TGTGCCAGCACCCGGGACAGGGGGAACACCGGGGAGCTGTTTTTT
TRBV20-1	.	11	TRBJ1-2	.	CSAQQGGGYTF	TGCAGTGCCCAGCAGGGCGGCGGCTACACCTTC
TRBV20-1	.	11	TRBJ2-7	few	CSARDIREQYF	TGCAGTGCTAGAGACATTCGCGAGCAGTACTTC
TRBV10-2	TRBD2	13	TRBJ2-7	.	CASTSGGSYEQYF	TGCGCCAGCACTAGCGGGGGCTCCTACGAGCAGTACTTC
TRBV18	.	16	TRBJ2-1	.	CASSRGTSSSYNEQFF	TGTGCCAGCTCGAGAGGGACTTCCAGCTCCTACAATGAGCAGTTCTTC
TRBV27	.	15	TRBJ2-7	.	CASSFNREAFAEQYF	TGTGCCAGCAGTTTTAACAGGGAGGCCTTCGCCGAGCAGTACTTC
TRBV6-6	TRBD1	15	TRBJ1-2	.	CASSYSETGSYGYTF	TGTGCCAGCAGTTACTCAGAGACAGGGAGCTATGGCTACACCTTC
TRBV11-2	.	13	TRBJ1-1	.	CASSVTVNTEAFF	TGTGCCAGCAGCGTGACAGTGAACACTGAAGCTTTCTTT
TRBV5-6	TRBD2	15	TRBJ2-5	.	CASSLAPSGGGEQYF	TGTGCCAGCAGCTTGGCCCCCTCGGGAGGGGGGGAGCAGTACTTC
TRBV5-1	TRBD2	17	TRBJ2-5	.	CASSKRDSGRSEETQYF	TGCGCCAGCAGCAAGAGAGATAGCGGGAGAAGTGAGGAGACCCAGTACTTC
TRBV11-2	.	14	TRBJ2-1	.	CASSLAAPNNEQFF	TGTGCCAGCAGCTTAGCAGCACCCAACAATGAGCAGTTCTTC
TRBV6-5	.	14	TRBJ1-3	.	CASSRAISGNTIYF	TGTGCCAGCAGCAGGGCGATCTCTGGAAACACCATATATTTT
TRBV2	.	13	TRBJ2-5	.	CATLLAFQETQYF	TGTGCCACCCTACTAGCTTTCCAGGAGACCCAGTACTTC
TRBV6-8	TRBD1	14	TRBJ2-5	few	CASSLGQAQETQYF	TGTGCCAGCAGTCTAGGACAGGCCCAAGAGACCCAGTACTTC
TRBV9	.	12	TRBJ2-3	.	CASSEGTDTQYF	TGTGCCAGCAGCGAAGGCACAGATACGCAGTATTTT
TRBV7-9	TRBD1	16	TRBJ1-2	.	CASSLRGTDSNYGYTF	TGTGCCAGCAGCTTAAGGGGGACAGATTCTAACTATGGCTACACCTTC
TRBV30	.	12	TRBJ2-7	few	CAWMLEDYEQYF	TGTGCCTGGATGCTTGAGGACTACGAGCAGTACTTC
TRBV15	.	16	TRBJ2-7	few	CATSSPRDGSSYEQYF	TGTGCCACCAGCAGTCCCCGGGACGGCAGCTCCTACGAGCAGTACTTC
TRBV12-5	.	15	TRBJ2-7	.	CASGLGAGGTPRLDF	TGTGCTAGTGGTTTGGGGGCAGGAGGAACTCCGCGGTTGGACTTC
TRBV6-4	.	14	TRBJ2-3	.	CASSDSPGADTQYF	TGTGCCAGCAGTGACTCGCCAGGGGCAGATACGCAGTATTTT
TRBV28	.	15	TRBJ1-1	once	CASSQGTSRRVTAFF	TGTGCCAGCAGTCAAGGGACGAGCAGAAGAGTTACGGCTTTCTTT
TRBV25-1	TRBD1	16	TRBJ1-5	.	CASSESGGNSNQPQHF	TGTGCCAGCAGTGAATCAGGGGGGAATAGCAATCAGCCCCAGCATTTT
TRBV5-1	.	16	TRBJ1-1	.	CATSVSLQERNTEAFF	TGCGCCACCTCGGTCTCTTTACAGGAACGAAACACTGAAGCTTTCTTT
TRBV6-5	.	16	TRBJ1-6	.	CASSYHISSYNSPLHF	TGTGCCAGCAGTTACCACATTAGCTCCTATAATTCACCCCTCCACTTT
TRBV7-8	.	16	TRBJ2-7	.	CASSRPPGDNTYEQYF	TGTGCCAGCAGCCGTCCGCCAGGGGACAACACCTACGAGCAGTACTTC
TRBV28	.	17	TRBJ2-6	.	CASRLSSRYSGANVLTF	TGTGCCAGCCGTTTATCCAGTCGGTACTCTGGGGCCAACGTCCTGACTTTC
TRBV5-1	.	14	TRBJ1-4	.	CASSSQGSNEKLFF	TGCGCCAGCAGCTCGCAGGGGAGTAATGAAAAACTGTTTTTT
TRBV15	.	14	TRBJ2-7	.	CATSREGDVYEQYF	TGTGCCACCAGCAGAGAAGGCGACGTCTACGAGCAGTACTTC